What follows are 19 T cell receptor beta chains derived from one specimen sequenced in a study of cytomegalovirus exposure and HLA in healthy donors. A multiplex PCR was run with 60 Vbeta primers and 13 Jbeta primers. Sequencing was performed with immunoSEQ multiplex PCR; in TCRdb, only in-frame clones are kept and a portion is missing. This sample has some 60,000 clones; 87% occur once, and the top ten carry over 1.1%. What was sequenced was PBMCs. All receptors derive from a young man in good health and CMV-seronegative.

The CDR3 loop reads CASSPSVDTQYF. Here the CDR3 DNA reads TGTGCCAGCAGCCCGTCCGTCGATACGCAGTATTTT. The V gene is TRBV7-9, the J gene TRBJ2-3; no clear D. The CDR3 runs to 12 residues. V was cut by 5 bases and J by 6 bases, with 9 bases left in between. Germline V gene sequence: CDR1 SEHNR, CDR2 FQNEAQ (reference sequence). Supplemented by reference TRBV7-9 and TRBJ2-3, the full variable domain reads DTGVSQNPRHKITKRGQNVTFRCDPISEHNRLYWYRQTLGQGPEFLTYFQNEAQLEKSRLLSDRFSAERPKGSFSTLEIQRTEQGDSAMYLCASSPSVDTQYFGPGTRLTVL.

This clone was found a few times. This chain joins TRBV7-2 and TRBJ1-1; TRBD1 aligns across 7 bases. This CDR3 has 14 residues. Germline trimming cut 6 bases from V and 4 bases from J; bases unmatched to any gene: 8. Germline assignment: CDR1 SGHTA and CDR2 FQGNSA. The CDR3, as DNA: TGTGCCAGCAGTTCCGAGGGGGCGGTCACTGAAGCTTTCTTT. Encoded protein: CASSSEGAVTEAFF.

This chain links TRBV10-3 with TRBJ1-2, with D uncertain. V lost 8 bases and J 0 bases, leaving 7 bases between the germline ends. The V gene's germline CDR1 is ENHRY and CDR2 SYGVKD. This CDR3 is built from 12 residues. DNA of the CDR3: TGTGCCATCGAGGATGCTAACTATGGCTACACCTTC. Its protein is CAIEDANYGYTF.

V and J are TRBV28 and TRBJ2-7; 7 nucleotides match TRBD1. Germline CDR1 MDHEN, CDR2 SYDVKM. This CDR3 contains 14 residues. Losses at the gene ends were 5 bases for V and 5 bases for J; bases not matched to a gene: 9. CDR3 sequence (DNA): TGTGCCAGCAGTCGATACAGGGGAAAGAACGAGCAGTACTTC. Its translation: CASSRYRGKNEQYF.

The chain employs TRBV28 and TRBJ1-5, with 9 bases aligning to TRBD1. This CDR3 is 16 amino acids long. V was pared by 8 bases and J by 7 bases, with 15 bases of the junction left unmatched. Looked up from germline, CDR1 is MDHEN and CDR2 is SYDVKM. CDR3 region: CASYDTPGTGQQPQHF. The CDR3 DNA reads as TGTGCCAGCTACGACACGCCCGGGACAGGGCAACAGCCCCAGCATTTT.

The chain has TRBV7-6 and TRBJ2-7; 7 bases match TRBD2. Germline V lookup: CDR1 SGHVS, CDR2 FNYEAQ. The CDR3 covers 16 residues. Trimming cost V 1 base and J 6 bases; bases outside gene matches: 12. CDR3 loop: CASSLGFAGEGFEQYF. In nucleotides, the CDR3 is TGTGCCAGCAGCTTAGGTTTTGCGGGGGAGGGGTTCGAGCAGTACTTC.

V usage is TRBV5-1 and J usage is TRBJ2-3, with 12 bases fitting TRBD2. Germline assignment: CDR1 SGHRS and CDR2 YFSETQ. CDR3 size: 14 residues. With V trimmed by 6 bases and J by 8 bases, 7 bases remained unmatched. The DNA of the CDR3 is TGCGCCAGCACCCCTCCTAGCGGGGGGGCTACGCAGTATTTT. Its translation is CASTPPSGGATQYF.

This clone was seen once. The rearrangement links TRBV7-9 to TRBJ2-3, with a possible D match to TRBD1 (6 bases). Per the germline V gene, CDR1 is SEHNR and CDR2 is FQNEAQ (reference sequence). Trimming removed 3 bases at V and 9 bases at J, with 16 bases between. The CDR3 consists of 14 residues. The CDR3 spells CASSLDPTGKTQYF. CDR3 coding DNA: TGTGCCAGCAGCTTGGACCCGACAGGCAAGACGCAGTATTTT.

The chain has TRBV5-1 and TRBJ2-5; possibly TRBD2 for D (5 bases). Trimming removed 1 base at V and 1 base at J, with 11 bases between. Looked up from germline, CDR1 is SGHRS and CDR2 is YFSETQ. There are 15 residues in the CDR3. The CDR3 DNA reads TGCGCCAGCAGCTTGCTGCGGGCTTTCCAAGAGACCCAGTACTTC. Its translation is CASSLLRAFQETQYF.

The chain couples TRBV6-1 to TRBJ2-3, with TRBD2 matching 8 bases. The germline CDR1 and CDR2 sequences are MNHNS and SASEGT. J lost 4 bases, V lost 6 bases, and 6 bases had no gene match. This CDR3 is 14 amino acids long. The CDR3 here is CASSRTSPPDTQYF. CDR3 nucleotide sequence: TGTGCCAGCAGCCGGACTAGCCCCCCAGATACGCAGTATTTT.

The rearrangement joins TRBV11-1 to TRBJ2-1; no clear D gene. CDR1 and CDR2 (germline): SGHAT, FQDESV (reference sequence). CDR3 length: 14 amino acids. Trimming stripped 1 base from V and 5 bases from J, with 9 bases between. CDR3: CASSLGSVHNEQFF. CDR3 in DNA: TGTGCCAGCAGCTTAGGTAGTGTCCACAATGAGCAGTTCTTC.

V gene TRBV7-3 combines with J gene TRBJ1-1; the match to TRBD1 covers 7 bases. The CDR3 has 14 residues. Trimming cost V 4 bases and J 1 base; bases outside gene matches: 3. CDR1 and CDR2 (germline): SGHTA, FQGTGA. The CDR3 DNA reads as TGTGCCAGCAGCTCCCAGGGGGGGAACACTGAAGCTTTCTTT. Protein sequence: CASSSQGGNTEAFF.

This clone was seen only once. The chain links TRBV19 to TRBJ1-2, with TRBD1 matching over 8 bases. Germline V CDR1 and CDR2: LNHDA, SQIVND (reference sequence). Trimming took 10 bases from V and 7 from J; bases not matched to a gene: 11. CDR3 length equals 13 residues. The CDR3 coding sequence is TGTGCCACTAAGAGGGAAGGGACAGGTGGCTACACCTTC. This sequence encodes CATKREGTGGYTF.

This rearrangement joins TRBV13 to TRBJ1-4; D possibly corresponds to TRBD1 (6 bases). Germline CDR1 reads PRHDT; CDR2 reads FYEKMQ (reference sequence). Trimming left V 7 bases short and J 7 bases short, with 16 bases between. CDR3 size: 14 residues. The CDR3, as DNA: TGTGCCAGCACCCTGGGGGGGCCGACTGAAAAACTGTTTTTT. As protein: CASTLGGPTEKLFF.

V is TRBV4-1 and J is TRBJ1-4; D uncertain. V shed 4 bases and J shed 7 bases, with 10 bases lying between them. Looked up from germline, CDR1 is MGHRA and CDR2 is YSYEKL. The CDR3 runs 13 residues. CDR3 protein: CASSRGGSEKLFF. DNA of the CDR3: TGCGCCAGCAGCCGTGGAGGGAGTGAAAAACTGTTTTTT.

This chain links TRBV11-3 with TRBJ2-5, with a tentative D call TRBD1 (7 bases). This CDR3 is 14 amino acids long. Trimming removed 6 bases at V and 4 bases at J, with 15 bases between. The germline V gene has CDR1 SGHNT and CDR2 YENEEA. CDR3 DNA sequence: TGTGCCAGCAGTTTCTCAGGGGGAGGAGAGACCCAGTACTTC. Protein product: CASSFSGGGETQYF.

This chain links TRBV5-4 with TRBJ2-3, with D possibly TRBD1 on 6 matching bases. The CDR3 is made up of 15 amino acids. The germline CDR1 and CDR2 sequences are SGHNT and YYREEE (reference sequence). The germline V and J ends were trimmed by 0 bases and 3 bases, with 11 bases remaining between them. For the CDR3, the DNA is TGTGCCAGCAGCTTGGGCCAGGGGACGACAGATACGCAGTATTTT. Residues: CASSLGQGTTDTQYF.

The table lists this clone with a few counts. The rearrangement joins TRBV2 to TRBJ1-4, with D perhaps matching TRBD1 (5 bases). From germline, CDR1 is SNHLY and CDR2 FYNNEI. The CDR3 contains 16 residues. Trimming removed 1 base at V and 7 bases at J, with 16 bases between. This CDR3 reads CASSEGQGGISEKLFF. In DNA form, the CDR3 reads TGTGCCAGCAGTGAAGGTCAGGGAGGTATTAGTGAAAAACTGTTTTTT.

The chain has TRBV30 and TRBJ2-7; 7 nucleotides line up with TRBD1. The CDR3 contains 15 residues. J lost 2 bases, V lost 1 base, and 8 bases had no gene match. CDR1 and CDR2 from the germline V gene are GTSNPN and SVGIG (reference sequence). This CDR3 reads CAWSDGDRDPYEQYF. CDR3 nucleotide sequence: TGTGCCTGGAGTGATGGTGACAGGGACCCCTACGAGCAGTACTTC.